The 10 T cell receptor beta chains given below trace back to one sample, sequenced in a study of OX40 agonist ivuxolimab in advanced cancers. Sequencing used immunoSEQ multiplex PCR; TCRdb keeps in-frame clones, though not all of them. This table has under 20,000 clones, roughly four fifths appearing once. This specimen consisted of CD4+ or CD8+ T cells sorted from blood, obtained in a trial of the OX40 agonist ivuxolimab. All receptors derive from an adult with an advanced solid tumor such as melanoma, head and neck, liver or kidney cancer.

This rearrangement joins TRBV15 to TRBJ1-4; D remains unclear. The germline gives CDR1 LNHNV, CDR2 YYDKDF (reference sequence). The CDR3 is made up of 15 amino acids. Trimming removed 1 base from V and 14 bases from J, with 20 bases in between. The CDR3: CATSRATSLPLNLFF. CDR3 nucleotides: TGTGCCACCAGCAGAGCGACTAGTTTACCACTGAATCTGTTTTTT. The variable domain in full, completed from reference TRBV15 and TRBJ1-4, reads DAMVIQNPRYQVTQFGKPVTLSCSQTLNHNVMYWYQQKSSQAPKLLFHYYDKDFNNEADTPDNFQSRRPNTSFCFLDIRSPGLGDTAMYLCATSRATSLPLNLFFGSGTQLSVL.

The CDR3 nucleotides read TGTGCCAGTAATAAACAGGGCTCTTCCACTGAAGCTTTCTTT. This sequence encodes CASNKQGSSTEAFF. J is TRBJ1-1 and V is TRBV19, with D perhaps TRBD1 (6 bases). There are 14 residues in the CDR3. Germline CDR1 and CDR2: LNHDA and SQIVND (reference sequence). Between the trimmed V and J ends, which lost 7 bases and 4 bases, there was a span of 16 bases.

As to this clone: Other DNA sequences from this sample encode an identical CDR3 as well. The V call is TRBV11-2, the J call TRBJ2-7, with no clear D. V was pared by 5 bases and J by 0 bases, with 2 bases between. The length of the CDR3 is 11 residues. The germline V gene has CDR1 SGHAT and CDR2 FQNNGV. CDR3 region: CASSISYEQYF. For the CDR3, the DNA is TGTGCCAGCAGCATCTCCTACGAGCAGTACTTC.

The chain couples TRBV5-6 to TRBJ2-1, with D maybe TRBD1 (5 bases). The CDR3 length is 13 residues. Germline CDR1 reads SGHDT; CDR2 reads YYEEEE. V was shortened by 4 bases and J by 6 bases, with 11 bases between the two germline ends. The CDR3 coding sequence is TGTGCCAGCAGCCGAAGAAGGGGCAATGAGCAGTTCTTC. Translated: CASSRRRGNEQFF.

The V and J genes are TRBV7-6 and TRBJ2-7; no definite D call. Per the germline V gene, CDR1 is SGHVS and CDR2 is FNYEAQ. Trimming shortened V by 1 base and J by 0 bases, and 16 bases separated the two germline ends. CDR3 size: 17 residues. The CDR3 nucleotides read TGTGCCAGCAGCTTAGGGGGTCTAGGCCCTAGCTCCTACGAGCAGTACTTC. This sequence encodes CASSLGGLGPSSYEQYF. Drawing the rest from reference TRBV7-6 and TRBJ2-7, the complete variable domain is GAGVSQSPRYKVTKRGQDVALRCDPISGHVSLYWYRQALGQGPEFLTYFNYEAQQDKSGLPNDRFSAERPEGSISTLTIQRTEQRDSAMYRCASSLGGLGPSSYEQYFGPGTRLTVT.

The J gene is TRBJ2-2, the V gene TRBV9; D call uncertain. V gave up 0 bases and J gave up 4 bases, with 4 bases separating them. CDR1 and CDR2 from the germline V gene are SGDLS and YYNGEE. There are 13 residues in the CDR3. CDR3 region: CASSVGGTGELFF. CDR3 nucleotides: TGTGCCAGCAGCGTAGGCGGCACCGGGGAGCTGTTTTTT.

J is TRBJ2-3 and V is TRBV7-9; TRBD2 matches 8 bases. V dropped 3 bases and J dropped 0; count of bases not matched to a gene: 5. CDR1 is SEHNR, CDR2 FQNEAQ, per germline (reference sequence). The CDR3 contains 16 residues. CDR3 in amino acids: CASSFSGTHSTDTQYF. As DNA, the CDR3 is TGTGCCAGCAGCTTTAGCGGGACCCATAGCACAGATACGCAGTATTTT.

V usage is TRBV7-9 and J usage is TRBJ2-1, with D tentatively TRBD1 (7 bases). CDR3 size: 12 residues. Germline assignment: CDR1 SEHNR and CDR2 FQNEAQ (reference sequence). Trimming removed 7 bases at V and 16 bases at J, with 20 bases between. CDR3 DNA: TGTGCCAGCAACGACAGGGACTCGCGGACCTTCTTC. Its translation is CASNDRDSRTFF.

V and J are TRBV30 and TRBJ1-5, with D perhaps TRBD1 (6 bases). The germline V and J ends were trimmed by 1 base and 2 bases, with 12 bases remaining between them. CDR1 is GTSNPN and CDR2 is SVGIG in the germline V gene (reference sequence). The CDR3 runs to 15 residues. CDR3 protein: CAWSAEGGGNQPQHF. The CDR3, as DNA: TGTGCCTGGAGTGCCGAGGGGGGTGGCAATCAGCCCCAGCATTTT.

The rearrangement links TRBV28 to TRBJ2-1; 13 bases match TRBD2. CDR1 is MDHEN and CDR2 is SYDVKM in the germline V gene. Trimming cost V 6 bases and J 8 bases; bases outside gene matches: 7. The CDR3 is 15 residues long. The CDR3 sequence is CASRQLAGGLHEQFF. DNA of the CDR3: TGTGCCAGCAGACAACTAGCGGGAGGGCTCCATGAGCAGTTCTTC.